The rows below give T cell receptor beta chains drawn from one sample of a study of CD8+ T cells in alopecia areata. The method was immunoSEQ multiplex PCR; TCRdb's version includes in-frame clones alone and lacks a portion of them. The table has around 300,000 clones, roughly 63% seen once. The sample was CD4+ T cells sorted from blood, taken around week 54, from a patient treated with tofacitinib. The receptors here all came from a human donor with alopecia areata. Each CDR3 is given with its conserved first and last residue. A D gene is named only where the DNA matches it firmly. Clone size appears in some rows only: once, few, many, or a class for an expanded clone.

j_call,v_call,clone_size,d_call,cdr3_aa,cdr3_nt
TRBJ1-6,TRBV6-4,.,.,CASSWGPLHF,TGTGCCAGCAGTTGGGGACCCCTCCACTTT
TRBJ2-7,TRBV29-1,.,.,CSVEDFQGHEQYF,TGCAGCGTTGAAGACTTCCAGGGCCACGAGCAGTACTTC
TRBJ1-4,TRBV18,few,.,CASSTGRTNEKLFF,TGTGCCAGCTCAACAGGGCGCACTAATGAAAAACTGTTTTTT
TRBJ2-1,TRBV11-2,.,TRBD2,CASSTGLAGTHNEQFF,TGTGCCAGCAGCACGGGACTAGCGGGGACCCACAATGAGCAGTTCTTC
TRBJ2-7,TRBV20-1,.,TRBD1,CSADRVSEQYF,TGCAGTGCGGACAGGGTCAGCGAGCAGTACTTC
TRBJ1-2,TRBV7-2,.,.,CASSVGTTYGYTF,TGTGCCAGCAGCGTCGGGACTACTTATGGCTACACCTTC
TRBJ2-5,TRBV2,.,.,CASRRDRQETQYF,TGTGCCAGCAGACGCGACAGACAAGAGACCCAGTACTTC
TRBJ2-7,TRBV9,.,.,CASSVGGQGEQYF,TGTGCCAGCAGCGTTGGAGGGCAGGGCGAGCAGTACTTC
TRBJ1-2,TRBV30,.,.,CAWIGDGGYTF,TGTGCCTGGATCGGAGACGGCGGCTACACCTTC
TRBJ2-1,TRBV27,.,TRBD1,CASSLDATGDNEQFF,TGTGCCAGCAGTTTGGATGCGACAGGGGACAATGAGCAGTTCTTC
TRBJ1-2,TRBV15,.,TRBD1,CATSSQQGLYGYTF,TGTGCCACCAGCAGCCAACAGGGGCTCTATGGCTACACCTTC
TRBJ1-6,TRBV5-6,.,.,CASSLWGRNSPLHF,TGTGCCAGCAGCTTATGGGGGAGGAATTCACCCCTCCACTTT
TRBJ1-1,TRBV30,once,.,CAWSVTPSNTEAFF,TGTGCCTGGAGTGTAACCCCATCGAACACTGAAGCTTTCTTT
TRBJ2-7,TRBV25-1,.,.,CASSQGYEQYF,TGTGCCTCCTCTCAGGGGTACGAGCAGTACTTC
TRBJ2-3,TRBV29-1,few,TRBD2,CSVGTSGIYPTNTQYF,TGCAGCGTAGGGACTAGCGGGATATACCCCACGAATACGCAGTATTTT
TRBJ1-1,TRBV10-3,.,.,CACCGDMGTEAFF,TGTGCCTGCTGTGGGGATATGGGGACTGAAGCTTTCTTT
TRBJ2-7,TRBV7-6,.,.,CASSPGGQSYEQYF,TGTGCCAGCAGCCCCGGAGGACAGAGCTACGAGCAGTACTTC
TRBJ2-5,TRBV11-2,few,.,CASSLGAAGSWETQYF,TGTGCCAGCAGCTTAGGAGCCGCAGGTTCATGGGAGACCCAGTACTTC
TRBJ1-2,TRBV28,few,.,CASSLGGTYGYTF,TGTGCCAGCAGTTTAGGGGGGACCTATGGCTACACCTTC
TRBJ1-1,TRBV5-1,.,TRBD1,CASSRDRVNTEAFF,TGCGCCAGCAGCCGGGACAGGGTGAACACTGAAGCTTTCTTT
TRBJ2-5,TRBV15,few,TRBD1,CATSIDRGQETQYF,TGTGCCACCAGCATAGACAGGGGGCAAGAGACCCAGTACTTC
TRBJ2-3,TRBV4-1,.,TRBD2,CASSRSGLAGGHRDTQYF,TGCGCCAGCAGCCGATCAGGGCTAGCGGGGGGGCATAGAGATACGCAGTATTTT
TRBJ1-6,TRBV5-1,.,TRBD1,CASSLAAGGYNSPLHF,TGCGCCAGCAGCTTGGCTGCAGGGGGCTATAATTCACCCCTCCACTTT
TRBJ2-7,TRBV4-3,.,TRBD1,CASSPGTGTTYEQYF,TGCGCCAGCAGCCCCGGGACAGGTACGACCTACGAGCAGTACTTC
TRBJ1-6,TRBV9,.,.,CASSPNDGNSPLHF,TGTGCCAGCAGCCCGAACGACGGGAATTCACCCCTCCACTTT
TRBJ1-5,TRBV2,.,.,CASRDGVNQPQHF,TGTGCCAGCAGGGACGGGGTCAATCAGCCCCAGCATTTT
TRBJ2-1,TRBV4-2,.,TRBD2,CASSPRTSGGSYNEQFF,TGTGCCAGCAGCCCCCGGACTAGCGGGGGGTCCTACAATGAGCAGTTCTTC
TRBJ2-5,TRBV10-3,.,.,CAISGGLQETQYF,TGTGCCATCAGTGGGGGACTCCAAGAGACCCAGTACTTC
TRBJ1-3,TRBV6-5,few,.,CAIRGSGNTIYF,TGTGCCATCAGGGGCTCTGGAAACACCATATATTTT
TRBJ2-7,TRBV14,.,.,CASSQGNSPYYEQYF,TGTGCCAGCAGCCAAGGGAATAGCCCCTACTACGAGCAGTACTTC
TRBJ1-1,TRBV29-1,.,.,CSAKGGGGNTEAFF,TGCAGCGCTAAGGGTGGAGGAGGGAACACTGAAGCTTTCTTT
TRBJ2-6,TRBV29-1,few,.,CSVEGSGANVLTF,TGCAGCGTTGAGGGCTCTGGGGCCAACGTCCTGACTTTC
TRBJ1-4,TRBV29-1,.,.,CSAGWVEGEKLFF,TGCAGCGCCGGTTGGGTGGAAGGTGAAAAACTGTTTTTT
TRBJ2-7,TRBV5-1,.,.,CASAEGNEQYF,TGCGCCAGCGCCGAGGGGAACGAGCAGTACTTC
TRBJ1-1,TRBV6-5,.,.,CASTLRIGENTEAFF,TGTGCCAGCACATTACGAATTGGAGAAAACACTGAAGCTTTCTTT
TRBJ2-3,TRBV7-2,.,TRBD1,CASSRGRDTQYF,TGTGCCAGCAGCAGGGGGCGAGATACGCAGTATTTT
TRBJ2-7,TRBV29-1,.,.,CSVGQLSSYEQYF,TGCAGCGTTGGGCAACTCTCCTCCTACGAGCAGTACTTC
TRBJ1-6,TRBV30,.,.,CAWTLGFGTPNSPLHF,TGTGCCTGGACCTTGGGCTTTGGGACCCCTAATTCACCCCTCCACTTT
TRBJ2-5,TRBV10-3,.,.,CAISEPDGFGTQYF,TGTGCCATCAGTGAGCCGGACGGTTTTGGTACCCAGTACTTC
TRBJ2-1,TRBV5-1,.,.,CASSLVGSNEQFF,TGCGCCAGCAGCTTGGTAGGGAGCAATGAGCAGTTCTTC
TRBJ1-4,TRBV19,.,TRBD1,CASSGRTGGNEKLFF,TGTGCCAGTAGTGGGCGGACAGGGGGAAATGAAAAACTGTTTTTT
TRBJ1-6,TRBV25-1,many,.,CASRLTSIYNSPLHF,TGTGCCAGCAGATTGACAAGTATCTATAATTCACCCCTCCACTTT